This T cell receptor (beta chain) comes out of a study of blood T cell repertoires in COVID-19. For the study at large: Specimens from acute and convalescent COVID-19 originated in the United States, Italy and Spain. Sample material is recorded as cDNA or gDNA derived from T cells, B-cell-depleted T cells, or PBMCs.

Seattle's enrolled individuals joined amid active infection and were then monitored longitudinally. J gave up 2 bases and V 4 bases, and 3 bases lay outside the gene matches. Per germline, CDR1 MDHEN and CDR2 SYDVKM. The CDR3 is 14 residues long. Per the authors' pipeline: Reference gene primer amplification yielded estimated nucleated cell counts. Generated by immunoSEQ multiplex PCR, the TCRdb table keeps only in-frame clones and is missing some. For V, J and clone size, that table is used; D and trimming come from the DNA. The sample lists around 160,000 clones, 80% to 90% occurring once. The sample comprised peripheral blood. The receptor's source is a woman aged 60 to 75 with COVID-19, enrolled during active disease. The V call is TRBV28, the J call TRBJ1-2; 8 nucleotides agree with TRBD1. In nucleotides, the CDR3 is TGTGCCAGCAGTTCGCAGGGGGCCAACTATGGCTACACCTTC. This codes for CASSSQGANYGYTF.